This T cell receptor (beta chain) was identified in a study of blood T cell repertoires in COVID-19. Turning to the study itself: COVID-19 samples, acute and convalescent, were from the United States, Italy and Spain. The cDNA or gDNA used as material had been derived from T cells, B-cell-depleted T cells, or PBMCs.

Original processing methods: Scientists estimated how many nucleated cells there were by amplifying reference gene primers. Only in-frame clones appear in the TCRdb table, and some are missing; sequencing was by immunoSEQ multiplex PCR. That table furnishes V, J and clone size, whereas the DNA furnished D and trimming. This sample has fewer than 65,000 clones, with 89% found just once. Germline lookup yields CDR1 LGHDT and CDR2 YNNKEL (reference sequence). The CDR3 contains 16 residues. V lost 6 bases, J lost 1 base, and 16 bases lay in between. The gene calls are TRBV3-1 (or the pseudogene TRBV3-2) and TRBJ1-3, with D perhaps matching TRBD1 (6 bases). Sequenced sample: peripheral blood. The sequence came from a man aged 55 to 70 with acute or convalescent COVID-19. The CDR3 nucleotides read TGTGCCAGCAGTCAAACAGGGTTCTTTTCTGGAAACACCATATATTTT. Its translation: CASSQTGFFSGNTIYF.